Below, 32 T cell receptor beta chains from the same sample are listed, as sequenced in a study of T cell changes during pregnancy in multiple sclerosis. The assay was immunoSEQ multiplex PCR, and TCRdb's table has in-frame clones only and misses some. The table records around 69,000 clones, just over 90% of them present only once. The starting material was peripheral blood, obtained in the third trimester of pregnancy. The receptors were gathered from a female donor with multiple sclerosis, enrolled in a pregnancy study.

The chain uses TRBV5-4 and TRBJ2-2, with D tentatively TRBD1 (8 bases). This CDR3 spans 15 amino acids. V shed 5 bases and J shed 5 bases, with 16 bases lying between them. CDR1 and CDR2 from the germline V gene are SGHNT and YYREEE (reference sequence). The CDR3 here is CASRPYRGGTGELFF. DNA of the CDR3: TGTGCCAGCAGACCTTACAGGGGGGGAACCGGGGAGCTGTTTTTT.

The chain carries TRBV6-5 and TRBJ2-7; 9 bases agree with TRBD1. This CDR3 comprises 14 residues. CDR1 and CDR2 from the germline V gene are MNHEY and SVGAGI. V lost 8 bases to trimming and J lost 3 bases; unmatched junction nucleotides: 8. The CDR3 here is CASLSRDRVYEQYF. Here the CDR3 DNA reads TGTGCCAGCCTCAGCCGGGACAGGGTCTACGAGCAGTACTTC.

The V call is TRBV2, the J call TRBJ2-1; D call uncertain. V was trimmed by 4 bases and J by 9 bases, leaving 13 bases between them. Germline assignment: CDR1 SNHLY and CDR2 FYNNEI. This CDR3 comprises 13 residues. This CDR3 reads CASSGYGEAEQFF. CDR3 nucleotide sequence: TGTGCCAGCAGTGGTTACGGAGAGGCTGAGCAGTTCTTC. The whole variable domain, remainder taken from reference TRBV2 and TRBJ2-1, is EPEVTQTPSHQVTQMGQEVILRCVPISNHLYFYWYRQILGQKVEFLVSFYNNEISEKSEIFDDQFSVERPDGSNFTLKIRSTKLEDSAMYFCASSGYGEAEQFFGPGTRLTVL.

The chain combines TRBV6-5 with TRBJ1-4; a possible D gene is TRBD1 (5 bases). V was trimmed by 0 bases and J by 10 bases, leaving 15 bases between them. CDR3 length equals 15 residues. Germline lookup yields CDR1 MNHEY and CDR2 SVGAGI. CDR3 nucleotides: TGTGCCAGCAGTTACTCCGAAGGGGAGGGTGGAAAACTGTTTTTT. It specifies CASSYSEGEGGKLFF.

The CDR3 nucleotides are TGTGCCAGCAGCCAAGATCCCCCGGACGAGCAGTACTTC. It translates to CASSQDPPDEQYF. The chain recombines TRBV4-2 with TRBJ2-7; no firm D call. The V gene lost 0 bases and the J gene lost 5 bases, with 8 bases spanning the gap. This CDR3 has 13 amino acids. CDR1 and CDR2 from the germline V gene are LGHNA and YNFKEQ.

This clone was seen only a few times. This sequence joins TRBV6-6 and TRBJ2-4; tentatively, D is TRBD1 (5 bases). V was pared by 6 bases and J by 7 bases, with 16 bases between. There are 14 residues in the CDR3. Germline CDR1 MNHNY, CDR2 SVGAGI (reference sequence). The CDR3 here is CASSYRDSGNIQYF. The CDR3 region has the DNA TGTGCCAGCAGCTACCGCGACAGTGGGAACATTCAGTACTTC.

The chain combines TRBV19 with TRBJ2-3; maybe TRBD2 (5 bases). Germline CDR1 is LNHDA and CDR2 is SQIVND (reference sequence). The CDR3 covers 17 residues. V was trimmed by 3 bases and J by 2 bases, leaving 18 bases between them. In DNA form, the CDR3 reads TGTGCCAGTAGTATTGGTCCGGGGTCCCTCTTCACAGATACGCAGTATTTT. Translating it yields CASSIGPGSLFTDTQYF.

This chain joins TRBV7-3 and TRBJ2-3; 14 bases are a match to TRBD2. The CDR3 has 17 residues. Trimming removed 4 bases from V and 2 bases from J; junction bases left unmatched: 5. Germline loops: CDR1 SGHTA, CDR2 FQGTGA. The chain's CDR3 is CASSSGTSGGVTDTQYF. In DNA form, the CDR3 reads TGTGCCAGCAGCTCCGGGACTAGCGGGGGTGTCACAGATACGCAGTATTTT.

This rearrangement joins TRBV29-1 to TRBJ1-1; D possibly corresponds to TRBD1 (6 bases). Deletions cut 0 bases from V and 3 bases from J, with 17 bases between. The CDR3 is made up of 16 amino acids. Germline V gene sequence: CDR1 SQVTM, CDR2 ANQGSEA. CDR3 loop: CSVEDRWGAGDTEAFF. The DNA for the CDR3 is TGCAGCGTTGAAGATCGTTGGGGGGCGGGGGACACTGAAGCTTTCTTT.

V usage is TRBV6-6 and J usage is TRBJ2-3, with 11 bases matching TRBD1. Germline V gene data show CDR1 as MNHNY and CDR2 as SVGAGI (reference sequence). This CDR3 contains 16 residues. Trimming took 4 bases from V and 3 from J; bases not matched to a gene: 6. The DNA for the CDR3 is TGTGCCAGCAGTTCCCCCCGGGACAGGGGGACAGATACGCAGTATTTT. The encoded protein is CASSSPRDRGTDTQYF.

The chain recombines TRBV5-4 with TRBJ2-1, with D unclear. The CDR3 runs to 15 residues. The V end was cut by 5 bases, the J end by 2 bases, with 14 bases between. From germline, CDR1 is SGHNT and CDR2 YYREEE (reference sequence). In DNA, the CDR3 is TGTGCCAGCAGGCGTGACATAGGAACCTACAATGAGCAGTTCTTC. The encoded protein is CASRRDIGTYNEQFF.

The chain combines TRBV15 with TRBJ1-1, with D possibly being TRBD1 (5 bases). With 3 bases removed from V and 2 bases from J, the gap between germline ends came to 10 bases. The length of the CDR3 is 14 residues. Germline-derived CDR1 and CDR2 are LNHNV and YYDKDF (reference sequence). The chain's CDR3 is CATSSWQGNTEAFF. For the CDR3, the DNA is TGTGCCACCAGCAGTTGGCAGGGAAACACTGAAGCTTTCTTT.

V usage is TRBV4-3 and J usage is TRBJ1-2; D is unresolved. From germline, CDR1 is LGHNA and CDR2 YSLEER. V was pared by 1 base and J by 4 bases, with 13 bases between. The CDR3 runs 15 residues. The CDR3 nucleotides are TGCGCCAGCAGCCAAGTTGTGAAGAACTTCTATGGCTACACCTTC. Its translation: CASSQVVKNFYGYTF.

The chain combines TRBV4-1 with TRBJ2-3; maybe TRBD2 (6 bases). CDR3 length: 16 amino acids. With 6 bases removed from V and 0 bases from J, the gap between germline ends came to 16 bases. CDR1 is MGHRA, CDR2 YSYEKL, per germline. Written as DNA, the CDR3 is TGCGCCAGCAGTCGGCCGGCGGGGTCAAGCACAGATACGCAGTATTTT. As protein: CASSRPAGSSTDTQYF.

As DNA, the CDR3 is TGTGCCAGCAGCTTAATGGGGACGGAGGGGGGCTACACCTTC. It specifies CASSLMGTEGGYTF. This chain links TRBV7-2 with TRBJ1-2; weak D call: TRBD1 (5 bases). The CDR3 has 14 residues. Trimming cost V 2 bases and J 8 bases, with 15 bases left between them. Germline-derived CDR1 and CDR2 are SGHTA and FQGNSA.

V gene TRBV30 combines with J gene TRBJ1-1, with D hard to call. V gave up 2 bases and J gave up 2 bases, with 6 bases separating them. Germline V lookup: CDR1 GTSNPN, CDR2 SVGIG (reference sequence). The CDR3 loop spans 12 amino acids. The CDR3 loop reads CAWSHRNTEAFF. Here the CDR3 DNA reads TGTGCCTGGAGTCACAGAAACACTGAAGCTTTCTTT.

This clone was seen many times. The rearrangement uses TRBV19 and TRBJ1-5; D possibly corresponds to TRBD1 (6 bases). Trimming took 6 bases from V and 4 from J, leaving 13 bases between them. This CDR3 has 14 residues. The germline V gene encodes CDR1 LNHDA and CDR2 SQIVND (reference sequence). Here the CDR3 reads CASSPLRGNQPQHF. The DNA for the CDR3 is TGTGCCAGTAGCCCCCTCAGGGGAAATCAGCCCCAGCATTTT.

The chain employs TRBV28 and TRBJ2-7; 9 bases agree with TRBD1. V was clipped by 6 bases and J by 2 bases; unmatched bases: 8. Germline CDR1 is MDHEN and CDR2 is SYDVKM. This CDR3 is 15 amino acids long. This CDR3 reads CASSSHGTGTYEQYF. CDR3 nucleotides: TGTGCCAGCAGCTCCCATGGGACAGGGACCTACGAGCAGTACTTC.

This chain connects TRBV10-3 to TRBJ2-7; the match to TRBD2 covers 8 bases. The germline V gene encodes CDR1 ENHRY and CDR2 SYGVKD. The trim removed 7 bases at V and 5 bases at J, leaving 4 bases unmatched. The CDR3 spans 12 residues. CDR3 DNA: TGTGCCATCATGGCGGGGGGTAACGAGCAGTACTTC. Its protein product is CAIMAGGNEQYF.

This clone has just one count. V gene TRBV5-4 combines with J gene TRBJ2-3; D is ambiguous. The CDR3 consists of 11 residues. Germline-derived CDR1 and CDR2 are SGHNT and YYREEE (reference sequence). V was cut by 4 bases and J by 6 bases, with 6 bases left in between. The CDR3 loop is CASSQADTQYF. CDR3 DNA sequence: TGTGCCAGCAGCCAGGCGGATACGCAGTATTTT.

The chain has TRBV7-3 and TRBJ2-1; D possibly corresponds to TRBD1 (6 bases). CDR1 and CDR2 from the germline V gene are SGHTA and FQGTGA. The CDR3 runs 14 residues. V was cut by 1 base and J by 4 bases, with 8 bases left in between. The CDR3 protein is CASSLIGGYNEQFF. The CDR3 DNA sequence: TGTGCCAGCAGCTTAATAGGGGGATACAATGAGCAGTTCTTC.

This rearrangement joins TRBV27 to TRBJ1-1; TRBD1 might be the D (5 bases). Germline CDR1 MNHEY, CDR2 SMNVEV (reference sequence). CDR3 size: 14 residues. The V and J ends lost 5 bases and 4 bases respectively, with 14 bases between them. CDR3 residues: CASSLGRGGTEAFF. The CDR3 DNA is TGTGCCAGCAGTCTCGGAAGGGGAGGCACTGAAGCTTTCTTT.

This clone was recorded once. This chain joins TRBV9 and TRBJ1-6; weak D call: TRBD1 (5 bases). Trimming took off 2 bases at V and 7 bases at J, with 13 bases between the two ends. CDR1 and CDR2 from the germline V gene are SGDLS and YYNGEE. CDR3 size: 15 residues. CDR3 amino acids: CASSVGDLQNSPLHF. The CDR3 DNA reads as TGTGCCAGCAGCGTTGGGGACTTACAGAATTCACCCCTCCACTTT. The variable domain in full, completed from reference TRBV9 and TRBJ1-6, reads DSGVTQTPKHLITATGQRVTLRCSPRSGDLSVYWYQQSLDQGLQFLIQYYNGEERAKGNILERFSAQQFPDLHSELNLSSLELGDSALYFCASSVGDLQNSPLHFGNGTRLTVT.

The table lists this clone with a count of one. CDR3 bases: TGTGCCACCCAGACGGAGGGGGAGACCCAGTACTTC. It codes for CATQTEGETQYF. The genes are TRBV2 and TRBJ2-5; a weak D match, TRBD2 (6 bases). This CDR3 has 12 residues. The germline CDR1 and CDR2 sequences are SNHLY and FYNNEI. V shed 10 bases and J shed 5 bases, with 14 bases lying between them.

This clone has only one observation. This chain links TRBV5-1 with TRBJ1-4; TRBD1 agrees at 10 bases. The length of the CDR3 is 17 residues. CDR1 and CDR2 (germline): SGHRS, YFSETQ. The trim removed 4 bases at V and 0 bases at J, leaving 6 bases unmatched. The CDR3 reads CASSRGQGLATNEKLFF. The DNA of the CDR3 is TGCGCCAGCAGCCGGGGACAGGGGTTAGCAACTAATGAAAAACTGTTTTTT.

V is TRBV6-1 and J is TRBJ1-3; no firm D call. From germline, CDR1 is MNHNS and CDR2 SASEGT. This CDR3 comprises 16 residues. The ends were cut back, 4 bases at V and 0 bases at J, with 13 bases in the middle. CDR3 DNA sequence: TGTGCCAGCAGTGTGCGTCGCATTAACTCTGGAAACACCATATATTTT. Amino acids: CASSVRRINSGNTIYF.

This sequence joins TRBV2 and TRBJ1-6; TRBD1 matches 7 bases. This CDR3 contains 17 residues. J was trimmed by 7 bases and V by 0 bases; bases with no gene match: 9. In germline, CDR1 is SNHLY, CDR2 FYNNEI. The CDR3 sequence: CASSEARTGWGNSPLHF. CDR3 bases: TGTGCCAGCAGTGAAGCGAGGACAGGCTGGGGGAATTCACCCCTCCACTTT.

The sample holds a few counts of this clone. The chain uses TRBV2 and TRBJ2-6, with 7 bases fitting TRBD1. This CDR3 is built from 15 residues. The V gene end was trimmed by 5 bases and the J gene end by 0 bases; junction bases not matched to a gene: 1. CDR1 and CDR2 (germline): SNHLY, FYNNEI. The CDR3 reads CASSRDSSGANVLTF. As DNA, the CDR3 is TGTGCCAGCAGTCGGGACAGCTCTGGGGCCAACGTCCTGACTTTC.

This rearrangement joins TRBV19 to TRBJ1-5; TRBD1 agrees at 7 bases. V shed 6 bases, J shed 5 bases, and the junction held 10 bases outside the gene matches. Germline lookup yields CDR1 LNHDA and CDR2 SQIVND (reference sequence). The CDR3 has 15 residues. CDR3 protein: CASSGMTGFDQPQHF. As DNA, the CDR3 is TGTGCCAGTAGCGGCATGACAGGGTTCGATCAGCCCCAGCATTTT.

V usage is TRBV9 and J usage is TRBJ2-7; unclear D gene. The V gene lost 0 bases and the J gene lost 7 bases, with 17 bases spanning the gap. CDR1 SGDLS and CDR2 YYNGEE come from the germline V gene. The CDR3 has 15 amino acids. CDR3 region: CASSVGPEVGWEQYF. The CDR3 nucleotides are TGTGCCAGCAGCGTAGGGCCAGAGGTGGGTTGGGAGCAGTACTTC.

The V gene is TRBV7-2, the J gene TRBJ1-6; TRBD1 is a possible D gene (5 bases). There are 15 residues in the CDR3. The V and J ends lost 5 bases and 7 bases respectively, with 15 bases between them. Germline loops: CDR1 SGHTA, CDR2 FQGNSA. The DNA for the CDR3 is TGTGCCAGCAGCCAGACAGTGGGGAACAATTCACCCCTCCACTTT. Protein product: CASSQTVGNNSPLHF.

This clone was counted between two and nine times. This chain connects TRBV7-2 to TRBJ2-3; D might be TRBD2 (6 bases). Trimming took off 6 bases at V and 1 base at J, with 14 bases between the two ends. CDR3 length: 15 amino acids. CDR1 SGHTA and CDR2 FQGNSA come from the germline V gene. The DNA for the CDR3 is TGTGCCAGCAGTCGAGGGACTTCCCGCACAGATACGCAGTATTTT. It is translated as CASSRGTSRTDTQYF.